This T cell receptor beta chain is drawn from a study of T cells after yellow fever vaccination. Study-wide findings and caveats: Reappearance after the booster was observed for most primary-vaccination clones (roughly 97% CD4, about 91% CD8).

Losses at the gene ends were 10 bases for V and 1 base for J; bases not matched to a gene: 6. Germline loops: CDR1 ENHRY, CDR2 SYGVKD. This CDR3 has 13 amino acids. Comments on this clonotype: Its antigen is unknown.

TCRdb redid the calling of the 5' RACE reads with MiXCR, one entry per CDR3 protein. The data hold just under 600,000 distinct CDR3 sequences, with approximately 15% observed a single time. The sequence was obtained from a man aged 30 to 39 who received the YFV17D yellow fever vaccine. The sequences come from PBMCs, collected on the day of the yellow fever booster vaccination. The V gene is TRBV10-3, the J gene TRBJ2-5; 7 nucleotides align to TRBD1. This chain's CDR3 is CATRDRAQETQYF. CDR3 nucleotide sequence: TGTGCCACCCGGGACAGAGCCCAAGAGACCCAGTACTTC.